Described below is a single T cell receptor (beta chain) sequence and its context. CDR1 is KGHSH, CDR2 LQKENI, per germline. Trimming stripped 4 bases from V and 0 bases from J, with 22 bases between. The CDR3 consists of 19 residues. This sample was included in a study of blood T cell repertoires in COVID-19. The wider study: Samples came from the United States, Italy and Spain, spanning acute and convalescent COVID-19. From T cells, B-cell-depleted T cells, or PBMCs came the material, which was cDNA or gDNA.

Sequencing was performed with immunoSEQ multiplex PCR; in TCRdb, only in-frame clones are kept and a portion is missing. The top ten hold almost 4.5% of the sample, which has a few hundred thousand clones, around 86% seen once. Sequencing input: peripheral blood. The chain combines TRBV18 with TRBJ2-1, with D uncertain. This TCR was sampled from a man aged 50 to 59 with acute or convalescent COVID-19. CDR3 residues: CASSRNTMTHQSSYNEQFF. The CDR3 DNA follows: TGTGCCAGCTCACGAAACACTATGACCCACCAAAGCTCCTACAATGAGCAGTTCTTC.